Below, 28 T cell receptor beta chains from the same sample are listed, as sequenced in a study of sequential checkpoint blockade in melanoma. Indicated treatment: randomized to nivolumab then ipilimumab (arm A) or the reverse (arm B). TCRdb's table, derived via immunoSEQ multiplex PCR, lists solely in-frame clones and lacks some. The sample has roughly 4,500 clones, about 25% seen once. The sample was tumor tissue (inferred from file names), taken from a patient given nivolumab and ipilimumab in sequence. The receptors shown here come from a human donor with melanoma.

The chain combines TRBV29-1 with TRBJ2-1; 7 nucleotides match TRBD2. CDR1 and CDR2 from the germline V gene are SQVTM and ANQGSEA. The ends lost 5 bases at V and 4 bases at J; junction bases unmatched: 8. The CDR3 covers 14 residues. The DNA of the CDR3 is TGCAGCGTTCGGGGGAGCGGGGATTACAATGAGCAGTTCTTC. The encoded protein is CSVRGSGDYNEQFF.

The rearrangement uses TRBV19 and TRBJ1-5; the D is unclear. Trimming took 3 bases from V and 0 from J, leaving 9 bases between them. Germline CDR1 is LNHDA and CDR2 is SQIVND (reference sequence). The CDR3 extends over 15 amino acids. As DNA, the CDR3 is TGTGCCAGTAGTATCTCCATTAATAGCAATCAGCCCCAGCATTTT. This translates into CASSISINSNQPQHF.

The rearrangement joins TRBV6-8 to TRBJ2-7; 9 bases line up with TRBD2. J lost 4 bases, V lost 6 bases, and 13 bases had no gene match. CDR1 and CDR2 from the germline V gene are MNHGY and SAAAGT. This CDR3 contains 16 residues. CDR3 DNA sequence: TGTGCCAGCAGCCCCGCTGGTAGCGGGAGTAAGTACGAGCAGTACTTC. Translating it yields CASSPAGSGSKYEQYF.

V is TRBV12-5 and J is TRBJ1-1, with D perhaps matching TRBD1 (6 bases). The CDR3 extends over 14 amino acids. Per germline, CDR1 LGHNT and CDR2 FRNRAP. The CDR3 DNA is TGTGCCAGCACCCGAAAGGGGGGGGCCCTTGAAGCTTTCTTT. Its translation: CASTRKGGALEAFF.

This clone was seen a few times. This chain uses TRBV9 with TRBJ1-2; TRBD1 agrees at 9 bases. Germline loops: CDR1 SGDLS, CDR2 YYNGEE. The ends lost 4 bases at V and 7 bases at J; junction bases unmatched: 14. There are 16 residues in the CDR3. CDR3 DNA sequence: TGTGCCAGCAGCTCCGCACAACAGGGGGCGCAGGGTGGCTACACCTTC. The encoded protein is CASSSAQQGAQGGYTF.

This clone showed up just a few times. The chain uses TRBV6-8 and TRBJ2-1, with 10 bases identical to TRBD2. Trimming at V came to 0 bases and at J to 4 bases, leaving 6 bases not matched to a gene. This CDR3 contains 17 residues. Germline CDR1 reads MNHGY; CDR2 reads SAAAGT. As DNA, the CDR3 is TGTGCCAGCAGTTACTCGAAGCGGGGGGGGAGATACAATGAGCAGTTCTTC. Amino acid sequence: CASSYSKRGGRYNEQFF.

This clone is labeled medium-sized. The V gene is TRBV29-1, the J gene TRBJ1-4, with D possibly matching TRBD1 (5 bases). With 6 bases removed from V and 5 bases from J, the gap between germline ends came to 10 bases. This CDR3 contains 12 residues. The germline gives CDR1 SQVTM, CDR2 ANQGSEA. CDR3 in DNA: TGCAGCGTGGGACGGGGGAATGAAAAACTGTTTTTT. This gives the protein CSVGRGNEKLFF.

This clone was counted between two and nine times. The V and J genes are TRBV30 and TRBJ1-2; D gene ambiguous. V was shortened by 0 bases and J by 6 bases, with 11 bases between the two germline ends. Germline assignment: CDR1 GTSNPN and CDR2 SVGIG (reference sequence). This CDR3 spans 13 amino acids. The CDR3 DNA follows: TGTGCCTGGAGTGTAGCAGGAAGCGATGGCTACACCTTC. Its protein product is CAWSVAGSDGYTF.

In its sample, this clone was seen many times. CDR3 region: CASSLRSGQGPQDAFF. The CDR3 nucleotides are TGTGCCAGCAGCTTGCGGTCGGGACAGGGCCCCCAGGATGCTTTCTTT. The chain couples TRBV11-3 to TRBJ1-1; 9 nucleotides align to TRBD1. Germline CDR1 reads SGHNT; CDR2 reads YENEEA. The CDR3 is made up of 16 amino acids. V trimming: 3 bases; J trimming: 11 bases; junction bases outside the gene matches: 16. The full variable domain, rest sourced from reference TRBV11-3 and TRBJ1-1, is EAGVVQSPRYKIIEKKQPVAFWCNPISGHNTLYWYLQNLGQGPELLIRYENEEAVDDSQLPKDRFSAERLKGVDSTLKIQPAELGDSAVYLCASSLRSGQGPQDAFFGQGTRLTVV.

Sample share makes this clone medium-sized (0.01 to 0.1%). The rearrangement uses TRBV11-3 and TRBJ2-5; TRBD2 matches at 14 bases. Germline V gene sequence: CDR1 SGHNT, CDR2 YENEEA. CDR3 size: 15 residues. V lost 5 bases to trimming and J lost 4 bases; unmatched junction nucleotides: 3. The CDR3 sequence: CASSPGTSGRETQYF. The DNA of the CDR3 is TGTGCCAGCAGCCCAGGGACTAGCGGGAGAGAGACCCAGTACTTC.

This clone has just a few counts. The chain recombines TRBV6-8 with TRBJ1-3; maybe TRBD1 (5 bases). Deletions cut 6 bases from V and 3 bases from J, with 21 bases between. Germline-derived CDR1 and CDR2 are MNHGY and SAAAGT. The CDR3 totals 17 residues. CDR3 loop: CASRSLGGGRRGNTIYF. The CDR3 DNA reads as TGTGCCAGCAGATCCCTGGGGGGGGGTAGACGTGGAAACACCATATATTTT.

The V gene is TRBV16, the J gene TRBJ2-7; D might be TRBD1 (6 bases). Germline-derived CDR1 and CDR2 are KGHSY and FQNENV. The V and J ends lost 0 bases and 0 bases respectively, with 18 bases between them. The CDR3 is 18 residues long. Here the CDR3 DNA reads TGTGCCAGCAGCCAATCGAAACCCCCCTGGGGGCTCTCCTACGAGCAGTACTTC. Protein product: CASSQSKPPWGLSYEQYF.

The CDR3 loop is CASSQGDSNQPQHF. The CDR3 nucleotides are TGCGCCAGCAGTCAGGGGGATAGCAATCAGCCCCAGCATTTT. The rearrangement joins TRBV10-2 to TRBJ1-5; TRBD1 matches at 7 bases. Germline CDR1 WSHSY, CDR2 SAAADI. After removal of 5 bases from V and 0 bases from J, the junction contained 1 base not matched to a gene. The CDR3 has 14 amino acids.

The chain uses TRBV14 and TRBJ2-2, with TRBD2 identical over 7 bases. The CDR3 is made up of 16 amino acids. Germline assignment: CDR1 SGHDN and CDR2 FVKESK. Unmatched junction bases numbered 4, after V lost 0 bases and J lost 3 bases. The CDR3 reads CASSQEAGLHTGELFF. CDR3 nucleotides: TGTGCCAGCAGCCAAGAAGCGGGGCTCCACACCGGGGAGCTGTTTTTT.

In this sample, this clone turned up a few times. CDR3 in DNA: TGTGCCAGTGGAGAGACTGCTAACTATGGCTACACCTTC. Protein product: CASGETANYGYTF. The V and J genes are TRBV19 and TRBJ1-2, with unresolved D. The CDR3 loop spans 13 amino acids. Trimming took 8 bases from V and 0 from J, leaving 10 bases between them. Per germline, CDR1 LNHDA and CDR2 SQIVND (reference sequence). Drawing the rest from reference TRBV19 and TRBJ1-2, the complete variable domain is DGGITQSPKYLFRKEGQNVTLSCEQNLNHDAMYWYRQDPGQGLRLIYYSQIVNDFQKGDIAEGYSVSREKKESFPLTVTSAQKNPTAFYLCASGETANYGYTFGSGTRLTVV.

This clone has at least ten counts. The chain recombines TRBV11-3 with TRBJ2-1; 8 bases align to TRBD1. In germline, CDR1 is SGHNT, CDR2 YENEEA. With 1 base clipped from V and 5 bases from J, the junction kept 4 bases outside the gene matches. The CDR3 is 15 amino acids. CDR3 nucleotide sequence: TGTGCCAGCAGCTTAGGGGACAGGAGAAACAATGAGCAGTTCTTC. Translating it yields CASSLGDRRNNEQFF. Full variable domain (outside the CDR3, taken from reference TRBV11-3 and TRBJ2-1): EAGVVQSPRYKIIEKKQPVAFWCNPISGHNTLYWYLQNLGQGPELLIRYENEEAVDDSQLPKDRFSAERLKGVDSTLKIQPAELGDSAVYLCASSLGDRRNNEQFFGPGTRLTVL.

This clone came up many times. The J gene is TRBJ1-1, the V gene TRBV11-3; 9 nucleotides agree with TRBD1. The CDR3 is 16 residues long. J lost 0 bases, V lost 5 bases, and 7 bases had no gene match. Germline V gene data show CDR1 as SGHNT and CDR2 as YENEEA. The CDR3 DNA reads TGTGCCAGCAGCCCGGACAGGGGCCATATGAACACTGAAGCTTTCTTT. Its protein product is CASSPDRGHMNTEAFF.

This clone has at least ten counts. The rearrangement joins TRBV12-2 to TRBJ2-1. TRBV12-2 corresponds to a pseudogene. The CDR3 covers 14 residues. In nucleotides, the CDR3 is TGTGCCAGTTCTGATCGTCCTGCCCCCAATGAGCAGTTCTTC. Its translation: CASSDRPAPNEQFF.

This clone was counted once. The gene calls are TRBV5-1 and TRBJ1-1, with D perhaps matching TRBD1 (6 bases). This CDR3 has 15 residues. Trimming took off 4 bases at V and 5 bases at J, with 18 bases between the two ends. CDR1 SGHRS and CDR2 YFSETQ come from the germline V gene. The CDR3 region has the DNA TGCGCCAGCAGCCCGGGGGCAGGGGTGGGAACTGAAGCTTTCTTT. This sequence encodes CASSPGAGVGTEAFF.

V is TRBV18 and J is TRBJ2-2; 9 positions agree with TRBD1. CDR3 length: 16 amino acids. Trimming at V came to 1 base and at J to 5 bases, leaving 5 bases not matched to a gene. The germline gives CDR1 KGHSH, CDR2 LQKENI. The CDR3 DNA reads TGTGCCAGCTCACCACAACAGGGGGCACGGACCGGGGAGCTGTTTTTT. Amino acid sequence: CASSPQQGARTGELFF.

This clone was seen repeatedly, ten times or more. The V call is TRBV11-3, the J call TRBJ2-7, with D perhaps TRBD2 (6 bases). Trimming pared 0 bases from V and 5 bases from J, leaving 11 bases between. Germline CDR1 reads SGHNT; CDR2 reads YENEEA. The CDR3 is 14 residues long. This CDR3 is CASSLDFREDEQYF. The CDR3 nucleotides read TGTGCCAGCAGCTTAGATTTCAGGGAGGACGAGCAGTACTTC.

The rearrangement links TRBV11-3 to TRBJ2-1; D remains ambiguous. CDR3 length: 15 residues. V lost 1 base, J lost 0 bases, and 7 bases lay in between. Germline loops: CDR1 SGHNT, CDR2 YENEEA. The CDR3 reads CASSLGGSSYNEQFF. As DNA, the CDR3 is TGTGCCAGCAGCTTAGGGGGAAGCTCCTACAATGAGCAGTTCTTC.

The chain links TRBV6-8 to TRBJ2-7; 8 nucleotides match TRBD1. Germline-derived CDR1 and CDR2 are MNHGY and SAAAGT. The CDR3 has 13 amino acids. Unmatched junction bases numbered 5, after V lost 7 bases and J lost 3 bases. The CDR3 sequence is CASKRQGIYEQYF. The CDR3 region has the DNA TGTGCCAGCAAGCGACAGGGGATCTACGAGCAGTACTTC.

Comment on this clone: Mismatch with germline at one junction end may stem from a read error. The rearrangement uses TRBV6-8 and TRBJ2-3; unclear D gene. The germline V gene encodes CDR1 MNHGY and CDR2 SAAAGT. This CDR3 is 12 amino acids long. Here the CDR3 reads CASSHSTDTQYF. The DNA of the CDR3 is TGTGCCAGCAGTCACTCCACAGATACGCAGTATTTT.

By proportion, this clone is medium-sized. The chain uses TRBV11-3 and TRBJ1-1, with a tentative D call TRBD1 (6 bases). V was shortened by 3 bases and J by 7 bases, with 15 bases between the two germline ends. Germline lookup yields CDR1 SGHNT and CDR2 YENEEA. CDR3 length: 14 residues. CDR3: CASSFLRQAGEAFF. The CDR3 DNA reads TGTGCCAGCAGCTTCCTTCGACAGGCAGGTGAAGCTTTCTTT.

The J gene is TRBJ2-7, the V gene TRBV30; 9 nucleotides agree with TRBD1. Germline CDR1 is GTSNPN and CDR2 is SVGIG (reference sequence). CDR3 length equals 14 residues. Losses at the gene ends were 0 bases for V and 6 bases for J; bases not matched to a gene: 6. Here the CDR3 reads CAWSVSDRGSEQYF. The CDR3 DNA reads TGTGCCTGGAGTGTATCTGACAGGGGGAGCGAGCAGTACTTC.

This clone has a handful of counts. The CDR3 is CASSLDSRRGEQFF. The CDR3 DNA is TGTGCCAGCAGCTTAGACAGTCGCCGTGGTGAGCAGTTCTTC. The chain joins TRBV11-3 to TRBJ2-1; unclear D gene. CDR1 and CDR2 from the germline V gene are SGHNT and YENEEA. V was pared by 0 bases and J by 9 bases, with 12 bases between. The CDR3 contains 14 residues.

This clone was seen a few times. The rearrangement uses TRBV19 and TRBJ1-1, with 8 positions matching TRBD1. The germline CDR1 and CDR2 sequences are LNHDA and SQIVND (reference sequence). V lost 1 base, J lost 0 bases, and 10 bases stayed unmatched. The CDR3 has 18 residues. The CDR3 region is CASSIGRGTGNLNTEAFF. The CDR3 region has the DNA TGTGCCAGTAGTATAGGGAGAGGGACAGGTAATTTGAACACTGAAGCTTTCTTT.